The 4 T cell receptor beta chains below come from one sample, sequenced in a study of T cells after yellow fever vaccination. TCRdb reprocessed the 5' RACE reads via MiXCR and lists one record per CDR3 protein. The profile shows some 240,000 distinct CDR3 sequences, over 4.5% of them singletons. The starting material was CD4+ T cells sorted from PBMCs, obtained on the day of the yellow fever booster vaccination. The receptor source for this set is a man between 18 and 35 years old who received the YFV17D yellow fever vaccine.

This CDR3 reads CASSLQGINNEQFF. CDR3 DNA: TGTGCCAGCAGTTTACAGGGAATCAACAATGAGCAGTTCTTC. The chain employs TRBV2 and TRBJ2-1; a weak D match, TRBD1 (6 bases). CDR3 length: 14 residues. CDR1 SNHLY and CDR2 FYNNEI come from the germline V gene. V was cut by 5 bases and J by 5 bases, with 13 bases left in between.

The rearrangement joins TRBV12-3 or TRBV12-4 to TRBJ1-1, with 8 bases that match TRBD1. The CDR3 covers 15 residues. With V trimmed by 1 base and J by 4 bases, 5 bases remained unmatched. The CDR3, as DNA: TGTGCCAGCAGTTTAGGGACAGGGTGGGGCACTGAAGCTTTCTTT. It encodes CASSLGTGWGTEAFF.

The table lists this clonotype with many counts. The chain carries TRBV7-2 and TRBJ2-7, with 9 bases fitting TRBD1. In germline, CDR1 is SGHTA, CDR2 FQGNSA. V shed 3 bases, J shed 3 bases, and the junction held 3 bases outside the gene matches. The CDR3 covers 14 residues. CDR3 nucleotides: TGTGCCAGCAGCTTTACAGGGGGCGGCTACGAGCAGTACTTC. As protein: CASSFTGGGYEQYF. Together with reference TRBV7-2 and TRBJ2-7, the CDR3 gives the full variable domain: GAGVSQSPSNKVTEKGKDVELRCDPISGHTALYWYRQSLGQGLEFLIYFQGNSAPDKSGLPSDRFSAERTGGSVSTLTIQRTQQEDSAVYLCASSFTGGGYEQYFGPGTRLTVT.

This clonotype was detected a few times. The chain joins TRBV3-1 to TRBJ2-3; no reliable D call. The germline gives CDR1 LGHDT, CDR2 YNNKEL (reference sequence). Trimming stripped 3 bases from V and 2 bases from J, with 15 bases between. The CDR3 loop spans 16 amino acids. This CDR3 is CASSQRTLALTDTQYF. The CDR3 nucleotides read TGTGCCAGCAGCCAGAGGACGCTGGCCCTCACAGATACGCAGTATTTT.